The next 24 T cell receptor beta chains were all read from a single sample in a study of shared clonotypes between healthy human individuals. Some clones are missing from TCRdb's copy, which holds only in-frame ones; the method was immunoSEQ multiplex PCR. Here the sample spans 1.5 million to 2.5 million clones, approximately 95% being singletons. Naive CD8 cells comprised CD45RO-negative, CCR7-positively selected cells, excluding terminally differentiated effector memory CD45RA+ cells. Sequences were obtained from naive CD8+ T cells sorted from blood. Source of these receptors: a young man in good health.

V gene TRBV13 combines with J gene TRBJ1-1, with unresolved D. The V gene lost 5 bases and the J gene lost 6 bases, with 13 bases spanning the gap. Germline V gene sequence: CDR1 PRHDT, CDR2 FYEKMQ (reference sequence). The CDR3 contains 13 residues. The CDR3 protein is CASSPEVVAEAFF. The CDR3 region has the DNA TGTGCCAGCAGCCCCGAGGTCGTCGCTGAAGCTTTCTTT. Complete variable domain (other parts from reference TRBV13 and TRBJ1-1): AAGVIQSPRHLIKEKRETATLKCYPIPRHDTVYWYQQGPGQDPQFLISFYEKMQSDKGSIPDRFSAQQFSDYHSELNMSSLELGDSALYFCASSPEVVAEAFFGQGTRLTVV.

The rearrangement joins TRBV6-5 to TRBJ2-1, with TRBD2 as a possible D gene (5 bases). This CDR3 region has 14 residues. The germline V and J ends were trimmed by 6 bases and 6 bases, with 15 bases remaining between them. Germline V CDR1 and CDR2: MNHEY, SVGAGI. DNA for the CDR3: TGTGCCAGCAGCCCGACGAGCGGAGTCAATGAGCAGTTCTTC. As protein: CASSPTSGVNEQFF.

This chain uses TRBV7-9 with TRBJ1-6; the match to TRBD1 covers 7 bases. J was trimmed by 4 bases and V by 5 bases; bases with no gene match: 8. This CDR3 spans 16 amino acids. In germline, CDR1 is SEHNR, CDR2 FQNEAQ (reference sequence). The CDR3 spells CASSQRTGEYNSPLHF. The CDR3 region has the DNA TGTGCCAGCAGCCAGAGAACAGGGGAATATAATTCACCCCTCCACTTT.

The CDR3 spells CASSYPAGVHEQFF. The CDR3 DNA is TGTGCCAGCAGTTATCCGGCAGGGGTCCATGAGCAGTTCTTC. The rearrangement uses TRBV6-5 and TRBJ2-1, with a weak D call TRBD1 (6 bases). Trimming took 3 bases from V and 8 from J, leaving 14 bases between them. The CDR3 sequence is 14 residues long. Germline V gives CDR1 MNHEY, CDR2 SVGAGI.

The genes are TRBV7-9 and TRBJ2-7, with D possibly being TRBD1 or TRBD2 (6 bases each). The CDR3 spans 19 residues. The germline V gene has CDR1 SEHNR and CDR2 FQNEAQ (reference sequence). Trimming removed 6 bases at V and 5 bases at J, with 32 bases between. In DNA form, the CDR3 reads TGTGCCAGCAGTCCGCAAACGGGACACGGGACTCCTAAGGAAAACGAGCAGTACTTC. It is translated as CASSPQTGHGTPKENEQYF.

The genes are TRBV6-5 and TRBJ2-3; 7 bases map to TRBD2. Germline CDR1 is MNHEY and CDR2 is SVGAGI. This CDR3 spans 14 amino acids. V lost 4 bases, J lost 2 bases, and 3 bases stayed unmatched. The CDR3 loop reads CASSSGLNTDTQYF. The CDR3 DNA reads TGTGCCAGCAGTTCGGGACTAAACACAGATACGCAGTATTTT.

The chain's CDR3 is CASSQPGPARLSNQPQHF. The DNA of the CDR3 is TGTGCCAGTAGCCAACCGGGTCCCGCACGCCTTAGCAATCAGCCCCAGCATTTT. The chain has TRBV19 and TRBJ1-5; D not certain. The CDR3 runs to 18 residues. V was shortened by 6 bases and J by 0 bases, with 21 bases between the two germline ends. The germline V gene has CDR1 LNHDA and CDR2 SQIVND (reference sequence).

The chain combines TRBV6-5 with TRBJ2-3; 8 positions agree with TRBD1. There are 15 residues in the CDR3. Germline V gene data show CDR1 as MNHEY and CDR2 as SVGAGI. Germline trimming cut 5 bases from V and 0 bases from J; bases unmatched to any gene: 4. The CDR3 DNA follows: TGTGCCAGCAGTCCCCGGACAGGGAGCACAGATACGCAGTATTTT. Protein: CASSPRTGSTDTQYF.

The genes are TRBV6-6 and TRBJ2-2; no firm D call. This CDR3 spans 13 amino acids. Germline V gene lookup returns CDR1 MNHNY and CDR2 SVGAGI (reference sequence). V shed 2 bases and J shed 5 bases, with 6 bases lying between them. CDR3 nucleotides: TGTGCCAGCAGTTACCTGACTACCGGGGAGCTGTTTTTT. Residues: CASSYLTTGELFF.

The rearrangement joins TRBV7-6 to TRBJ2-7; D is possibly TRBD2 (5 bases). The germline V and J ends were trimmed by 1 base and 0 bases, with 7 bases remaining between them. Germline values: CDR1 SGHVS, CDR2 FNYEAQ. The CDR3 has 14 residues. CDR3 bases: TGTGCCAGCAGCTTAGGACTAAGCTCCTACGAGCAGTACTTC. Translated, it gives CASSLGLSSYEQYF. The entire variable domain, with the rest obtained from reference TRBV7-6 and TRBJ2-7, is as follows: GAGVSQSPRYKVTKRGQDVALRCDPISGHVSLYWYRQALGQGPEFLTYFNYEAQQDKSGLPNDRFSAERPEGSISTLTIQRTEQRDSAMYRCASSLGLSSYEQYFGPGTRLTVT.

The chain carries TRBV11-2 and TRBJ1-6; 11 bases are shared with TRBD1. CDR3 size: 14 residues. Germline V gives CDR1 SGHAT, CDR2 FQNNGV. The junction had 2 bases not matched to a gene; V was cut back by 4 bases and J by 9 bases. CDR3 in DNA: TGTGCCAGCAGCTCCGGGACAGGGGGTTCACCCCTCCACTTT. Translated, it gives CASSSGTGGSPLHF.

CDR3 nucleotide sequence: TGTGCCAGCAGTGGAGCTGGACAGCTCTACGAGCAGTACTTC. It encodes CASSGAGQLYEQYF. The rearrangement joins TRBV6-5 to TRBJ2-7, with a weak D call TRBD1 (6 bases). The CDR3 consists of 14 residues. The V gene's germline CDR1 is MNHEY and CDR2 SVGAGI. V lost 5 bases, J lost 3 bases, and 14 bases lay in between.

The chain links TRBV2 to TRBJ2-7; D unresolved. V lost 3 bases, J lost 0 bases, and 9 bases lay in between. Germline CDR1 SNHLY, CDR2 FYNNEI. There are 14 residues in the CDR3. DNA of the CDR3: TGTGCCAGCAGTGATCCCAAGTCCTCCTACGAGCAGTACTTC. Translation: CASSDPKSSYEQYF.

This clone was recorded once. CDR3: CASSGTEDYNEQFF. CDR3 nucleotide sequence: TGTGCCAGCAGTGGGACAGAAGACTACAATGAGCAGTTCTTC. The V and J genes are TRBV6-1 and TRBJ2-1; a weak D match, TRBD1 (6 bases). The CDR3 is made up of 14 amino acids. Germline V CDR1 and CDR2: MNHNS, SASEGT. Trimming stripped 4 bases from V and 3 bases from J, with 10 bases between.

The chain employs TRBV29-1 and TRBJ2-3; D tentatively fits TRBD1 or TRBD2 (6 bases each). Per the germline V gene, CDR1 is SQVTM and CDR2 is ANQGSEA. The ends were cut back, 7 bases at V and 6 bases at J, with 14 bases in the middle. CDR3 size: 12 residues. The CDR3, as DNA: TGCAGCGCCGAGGGGGGAACTGATACGCAGTATTTT. This encodes CSAEGGTDTQYF.

The gene calls are TRBV11-2 and TRBJ1-1; no clear D. V lost 5 bases, J lost 0 bases, and 16 bases lay in between. CDR3 length: 16 residues. Per germline, CDR1 SGHAT and CDR2 FQNNGV. For the CDR3, the DNA is TGTGCCAGCAGCCCTCCGGGAGCCCTCATGAACACTGAAGCTTTCTTT. It codes for CASSPPGALMNTEAFF.

A single count supports this clone. The same CDR3 arises from other DNA sequences in this sample as well. This sequence joins TRBV11-2 and TRBJ2-7, with D possibly TRBD2 on 6 matching bases. Looked up from germline, CDR1 is SGHAT and CDR2 is FQNNGV. This CDR3 contains 13 residues. V was pared by 2 bases and J by 4 bases, with 9 bases between. In DNA, the CDR3 is TGTGCCAGCAGCTTATCGGGGGATTACGAGCAGTACTTC. Translating it yields CASSLSGDYEQYF. The entire variable domain, with the rest obtained from reference TRBV11-2 and TRBJ2-7, is as follows: EAGVAQSPRYKIIEKRQSVAFWCNPISGHATLYWYQQILGQGPKLLIQFQNNGVVDDSQLPKDRFSAERLKGVDSTLKIQPAKLEDSAVYLCASSLSGDYEQYFGPGTRLTVT.

The chain employs TRBV27 and TRBJ2-1; perhaps TRBD2 as D (5 bases). Trimming removed 0 bases at V and 5 bases at J, with 14 bases between. Germline CDR1 reads MNHEY; CDR2 reads SMNVEV (reference sequence). The CDR3 contains 16 residues. The CDR3 loop is CASSLSYGELDNEQFF. The CDR3 DNA is TGTGCCAGCAGTTTATCTTACGGGGAGCTGGACAATGAGCAGTTCTTC.

The chain employs TRBV6-6 and TRBJ2-5, with 7 bases fitting TRBD2. Germline V gene data show CDR1 as MNHNY and CDR2 as SVGAGI (reference sequence). V trimming: 5 bases; J trimming: 4 bases; junction bases outside the gene matches: 4. This CDR3 region has 13 residues. The CDR3 region is CASSPPGGETQYF. The CDR3 nucleotides are TGTGCCAGCAGTCCCCCGGGGGGAGAGACCCAGTACTTC.

The chain couples TRBV5-4 to TRBJ2-1; D is possibly TRBD2 (5 bases). This CDR3 has 11 amino acids. Per germline, CDR1 SGHNT and CDR2 YYREEE (reference sequence). The V gene lost 2 bases and the J gene lost 15 bases, with 12 bases spanning the gap. The CDR3 spells CASSLDGVPFF. The CDR3 bases are TGTGCCAGCAGCTTAGACGGGGTACCGTTCTTC.

This chain connects TRBV29-1 to TRBJ1-1; possibly TRBD1 for D (5 bases). Trimming removed 7 bases from V and 7 bases from J, with 13 bases in between. Germline CDR1 reads SQVTM; CDR2 reads ANQGSEA. The CDR3 loop spans 11 amino acids. The CDR3 loop is CSAHWGVEAFF. Here the CDR3 DNA reads TGCAGCGCTCACTGGGGGGTTGAAGCTTTCTTT.

The chain combines TRBV27 with TRBJ2-3; 7 bases agree with TRBD2. The CDR3 is 13 residues long. The trim removed 10 bases at V and 7 bases at J, leaving 11 bases unmatched. Looked up from germline, CDR1 is MNHEY and CDR2 is SMNVEV (reference sequence). Here the CDR3 reads CATAGADRHTQYF. The CDR3 nucleotides read TGTGCCACCGCGGGAGCGGATCGTCATACGCAGTATTTT.

This clone was picked up one time. The rearrangement links TRBV13 to TRBJ2-3; 11 bases are shared with TRBD2. There are 17 residues in the CDR3. The germline CDR1 and CDR2 sequences are PRHDT and FYEKMQ (reference sequence). After removal of 5 bases from V and 3 bases from J, the junction contained 10 bases not matched to a gene. Here the CDR3 reads CASSPGMASGRTDTQYF. In nucleotides, the CDR3 is TGTGCCAGCAGCCCCGGTATGGCTAGCGGGAGGACAGATACGCAGTATTTT.

The chain is built from TRBV7-9 and TRBJ1-2, with 8 bases fitting TRBD1. The germline gives CDR1 SEHNR, CDR2 FQNEAQ (reference sequence). CDR3 length equals 15 residues. The ends lost 5 bases at V and 3 bases at J; junction bases unmatched: 8. This chain's CDR3 is CASSPRQGPDYGYTF. Here the CDR3 DNA reads TGTGCCAGCAGCCCTCGACAGGGGCCGGACTATGGCTACACCTTC. Variable domain in full (rest from reference TRBV7-9 and TRBJ1-2): DTGVSQNPRHKITKRGQNVTFRCDPISEHNRLYWYRQTLGQGPEFLTYFQNEAQLEKSRLLSDRFSAERPKGSFSTLEIQRTEQGDSAMYLCASSPRQGPDYGYTFGSGTRLTVV.